These 20 T cell receptor beta chains share one sample of origin, sequenced in a study of neurological immune-mediated disorders. TCRdb re-called the 5' RACE reads through MiXCR, storing one row per CDR3 protein. The sample contains about 66,000 distinct CDR3 sequences, less than 5.5% of which appear only once. The sequenced sample was PBMCs. The receptors were sampled from a man aged 25 to 40 with multiple sclerosis.

This clonotype was picked up many times. The chain is built from TRBV4-1 and TRBJ2-5; D is perhaps TRBD2 (5 bases). V lost 4 bases, J lost 0 bases, and 9 bases lay in between. This CDR3 region has 14 residues. CDR1 and CDR2 (germline): MGHRA, YSYEKL. CDR3 in DNA: TGCGCCAGCAGCCCTATCGGGGACCAAGAGACCCAGTACTTC. It is translated as CASSPIGDQETQYF.

This clonotype was recorded a few times. The chain employs TRBV5-1 and TRBJ1-4; TRBD1 aligns across 9 bases. V trimming: 3 bases; J trimming: 4 bases; junction bases outside the gene matches: 4. This CDR3 has 15 amino acids. The V gene's germline CDR1 is SGHRS and CDR2 YFSETQ. The CDR3 loop is CASSSPGQGNEKLFF. DNA for the CDR3: TGCGCCAGCAGCTCGCCGGGACAGGGTAATGAAAAACTGTTTTTT.

This clonotype was observed many times. The rearrangement uses TRBV12-3 or TRBV12-4 and TRBJ1-1; 8 bases align to TRBD1. The junction had 11 bases not matched to a gene; V was cut back by 4 bases and J by 7 bases. The CDR3 is 15 residues long. CDR3 DNA sequence: TGTGCCAGCAGTTCGCGACGACAGGGGCGACTTGAAGCTTTCTTT. Protein sequence: CASSSRRQGRLEAFF.

This clonotype has a count of ten or more. This chain joins TRBV5-1 and TRBJ1-1, with TRBD1 matching over 9 bases. The CDR3 has 13 residues. CDR1 and CDR2 (germline): SGHRS, YFSETQ. J was trimmed by 6 bases and V by 0 bases; bases with no gene match: 0. Here the CDR3 reads CASSLGDRAEAFF. The CDR3 DNA reads as TGCGCCAGCAGCTTGGGGGACAGGGCTGAAGCTTTCTTT.

Many counts were recorded for this clonotype. The chain joins TRBV12-3 or TRBV12-4 to TRBJ2-2; D remains ambiguous. The V end was cut by 2 bases, the J end by 3 bases, with 4 bases between. CDR3 length: 13 amino acids. The CDR3 region has the DNA TGTGCCAGCAGTTTAAGGGACACCGGGGAGCTGTTTTTT. Amino acids: CASSLRDTGELFF.

Remarks on this clonotype: A clone one base away is much larger, so this may be a read error. The V and J genes are TRBV5-1 and TRBJ2-3; D possibly corresponds to TRBD1 (6 bases). V was cut by 5 bases and J by 1 base, with 14 bases left in between. Germline V gives CDR1 SGHRS, CDR2 YFSETQ. CDR3 length: 15 amino acids. The CDR3 DNA is TGCGCCAGCAGAACTACAGGGTTAGGCACAGATACGCAGTATTTT. Amino acids: CASRTTGLGTDTQYF.

This clonotype showed up just a few times. J is TRBJ2-5 and V is TRBV5-1; D unresolved. Deletions cut 7 bases from V and 1 base from J, with 11 bases between. The length of the CDR3 is 13 residues. CDR1 and CDR2 (germline): SGHRS, YFSETQ. CDR3: CASRDGTQETQYF. CDR3 nucleotides: TGCGCCAGCCGTGACGGAACCCAAGAGACCCAGTACTTC.

This clonotype was recorded a few times. The gene calls are TRBV29-1 and TRBJ2-7; D gene uncertain. This CDR3 region has 14 residues. Per germline, CDR1 SQVTM and CDR2 ANQGSEA. Between the trimmed V and J ends, which lost 6 bases and 2 bases, there was a span of 17 bases. CDR3 sequence reads: CSVRQELRAYEQYF. The CDR3 DNA sequence: TGCAGCGTCCGGCAGGAATTGAGAGCCTACGAGCAGTACTTC.

This clonotype has at least ten counts. The genes are TRBV13 and TRBJ1-2; no clear D gene. CDR1 and CDR2 from the germline V gene are PRHDT and FYEKMQ (reference sequence). The CDR3 is 12 residues long. Deletions cut 2 bases from V and 3 bases from J, with 4 bases between. CDR3 sequence (DNA): TGTGCCAGCAGCTTAACCTACTATGGCTACACCTTC. Its protein product is CASSLTYYGYTF.

The rearrangement joins TRBV11-1 to TRBJ2-1; TRBD2 aligns across 8 bases. This CDR3 has 14 residues. V lost 4 bases, J lost 6 bases, and 5 bases stayed unmatched. Germline CDR1 reads SGHAT; CDR2 reads FQDESV (reference sequence). The CDR3 spells CASSSAGVPNEQFF. The CDR3 region has the DNA TGTGCCAGCAGCTCAGCGGGGGTCCCCAATGAGCAGTTCTTC.

This clonotype was picked up many times. The J gene is TRBJ1-2, the V gene TRBV25-1; a possible D gene is TRBD1 (5 bases). There are 12 residues in the CDR3. Germline V gene data show CDR1 as MGHDK and CDR2 as SYGVNS. Trimming stripped 5 bases from V and 8 bases from J, with 12 bases between. The CDR3 DNA reads as TGTGCCAGCAGTTCTTCAGGGCTGGGCTACACCTTC. Translating gives CASSSSGLGYTF.

This clonotype came up many times. The CDR3 DNA reads as TGCGCCAGCAGCTTTAGCGGGGAACCCTACGAGCAGTACGTC. Amino acid sequence: CASSFSGEPYEQYV. This chain connects TRBV5-1 to TRBJ2-7; 8 nucleotides match TRBD2. Germline V lookup: CDR1 SGHRS, CDR2 YFSETQ. Trimming removed 2 bases from V and 2 bases from J; junction bases left unmatched: 3. The CDR3 totals 14 residues.

V usage is TRBV7-2 and J usage is TRBJ1-1; D call uncertain. Trimming stripped 5 bases from V and 6 bases from J, with 16 bases between. The CDR3 has 14 amino acids. Looked up from germline, CDR1 is SGHTA and CDR2 is FQGNSA. The CDR3 loop reads CASSPSHSTAEAFF. In nucleotides, the CDR3 is TGTGCCAGCAGCCCTTCCCATTCTACTGCTGAAGCTTTCTTT.

This clonotype was counted many times. The J gene is TRBJ2-4, the V gene TRBV9, with D perhaps matching TRBD2 (6 bases). Trimming removed 7 bases at V and 0 bases at J, with 8 bases between. The length of the CDR3 is 13 residues. CDR1 and CDR2 from the germline V gene are SGDLS and YYNGEE. CDR3 DNA sequence: TGTGCCAGCGGAGGGTTAGCCAAAAACATTCAGTACTTC. Encoded protein: CASGGLAKNIQYF.

This clonotype was detected many times. The gene calls are TRBV9 and TRBJ1-1, with unresolved D. Trimming left V 4 bases short and J 0 bases short, with 7 bases between. The germline V gene encodes CDR1 SGDLS and CDR2 YYNGEE. The CDR3 extends over 13 amino acids. CDR3 sequence (DNA): TGTGCCAGCAGCACGACGGTGAACACTGAAGCTTTCTTT. This gives the protein CASSTTVNTEAFF.

This clonotype was seen a handful of times. This chain connects TRBV6-6 to TRBJ2-2; D may correspond to TRBD1 or TRBD2 (6 bases each). Trimming took off 6 bases at V and 4 bases at J, with 30 bases between the two ends. This CDR3 comprises 20 residues. CDR1 and CDR2 (germline): MNHNY, SVGAGI (reference sequence). CDR3 DNA sequence: TGTGCCAGCAGCTACCTAAAGGGGGGCAGACAATACTCCACCACCGGGGAGCTGTTTTTT. It is translated as CASSYLKGGRQYSTTGELFF.

This clonotype was found many times. This chain uses TRBV5-1 with TRBJ1-1; a possible D gene is TRBD1 (5 bases). Germline CDR1 SGHRS, CDR2 YFSETQ. CDR3 length equals 13 residues. Trimming took off 2 bases at V and 1 base at J, with 6 bases between the two ends. The CDR3 sequence is CASSFDRNTEAFF. For the CDR3, the DNA is TGCGCCAGCAGCTTTGACAGGAACACTGAAGCTTTCTTT.

This clonotype has a count of ten or more. The chain links TRBV20-1 to TRBJ2-1; 7 bases map to TRBD2. J gave up 13 bases and V 0 bases, and 9 bases lay outside the gene matches. This CDR3 contains 13 residues. Germline lookup yields CDR1 DFQATT and CDR2 SNEGSKA (reference sequence). Written as DNA, the CDR3 is TGCAGTGCTAGAGAAGCGGGAATTAATAGACAGTTCTTC. This codes for CSAREAGINRQFF.

Points on this clonotype: Being one base from a much bigger clone, this may be a read error. The chain carries TRBV4-1 and TRBJ1-1; 8 bases match TRBD1. J was trimmed by 7 bases and V by 5 bases; bases with no gene match: 3. Germline V gene sequence: CDR1 MGHRA, CDR2 YSYEKL. This CDR3 is 12 amino acids long. This CDR3 reads CASSTGQGEAFF. The CDR3 DNA reads TGCGCCAGCAGCACAGGACAGGGTGAAGCTTTCTTT.

This clonotype was counted ten times or more. This chain joins TRBV7-9 and TRBJ1-2, with TRBD1 matching over 7 bases. After removal of 2 bases from V and 7 bases from J, the junction contained 10 bases not matched to a gene. Germline V gene lookup returns CDR1 SEHNR and CDR2 FQNEAQ (reference sequence). The CDR3 is 15 amino acids. The CDR3 sequence is CASSLLPRQGAGYTF. The CDR3 region has the DNA TGTGCCAGCAGCTTACTCCCCCGACAGGGTGCTGGCTACACCTTC.